This section outlines one T cell receptor (beta chain) sequence together with its context. Trimming took off 0 bases at V and 1 base at J, with 12 bases between the two ends. This CDR3 is built from 16 residues. Germline-derived CDR1 and CDR2 are KGHSH and LQKENI. The sample belongs to a study of technical replicates of blood from several donors. Produced via immunoSEQ multiplex PCR; TCRdb's table is partial and in-frame only. The sample holds about 98,000 clones; approximately 94% are singletons and the top ten take roughly 0.23%. The receptor was isolated from a human donor in good health. Sequencing used T cells isolated from PBMCs. This chain connects TRBV18 to TRBJ2-5; D might be TRBD1 (5 bases). CDR3 nucleotides: TGTGCCAGCTCACCACCCTGGACAAGATTCCAAGAGACCCAGTACTTC. It is translated as CASSPPWTRFQETQYF.